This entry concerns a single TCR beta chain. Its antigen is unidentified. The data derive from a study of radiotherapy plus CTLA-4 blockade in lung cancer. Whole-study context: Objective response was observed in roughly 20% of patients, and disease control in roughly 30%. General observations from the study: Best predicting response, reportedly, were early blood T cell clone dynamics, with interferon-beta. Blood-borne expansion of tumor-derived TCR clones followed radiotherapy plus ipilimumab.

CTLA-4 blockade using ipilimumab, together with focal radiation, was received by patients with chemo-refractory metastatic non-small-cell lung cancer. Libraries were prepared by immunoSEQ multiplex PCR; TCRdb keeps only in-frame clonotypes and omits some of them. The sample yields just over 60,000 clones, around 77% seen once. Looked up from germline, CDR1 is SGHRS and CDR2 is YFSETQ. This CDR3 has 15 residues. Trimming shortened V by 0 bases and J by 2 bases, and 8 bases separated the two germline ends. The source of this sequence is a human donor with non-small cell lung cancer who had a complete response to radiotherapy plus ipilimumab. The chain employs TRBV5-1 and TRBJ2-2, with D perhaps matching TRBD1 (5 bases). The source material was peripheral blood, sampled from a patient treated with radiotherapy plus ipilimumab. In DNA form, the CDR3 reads TGCGCCAGCAGCTTGGCAGGACAAAACACCGGGGAGCTGTTTTTT. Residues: CASSLAGQNTGELFF.